This T cell receptor (beta chain) was sequenced for a study of neoadjuvant anti-PD-1 for oral cavity cancer. The assay was immunoSEQ multiplex PCR, and TCRdb's table has in-frame clones only and misses some. This table holds more than 12,000 clones, 35% to 40% found once. Study-level points and caveats: Larger post-treatment preexisting tumor clones tracked with greater tumor shrinkage.

Time point in this sample: after neoadjuvant nivolumab, at surgical resection. Regarding this clone: The antigen remains undetermined.

The receptor comes from a person aged 40 to 85 with oral cavity squamous cell carcinoma. The sample consisted of tumor tissue, taken after nivolumab (anti-PD-1) treatment.

The CDR3 sequence: CASSLSQGARSTEAFF. CDR3 bases: TGTGCCAGCAGTTTATCTCAGGGGGCGCGGAGCACTGAAGCTTTCTTT. This sequence joins TRBV27 and TRBJ1-1; 8 bases are shared with TRBD1. The CDR3 runs 16 residues. Germline CDR1 MNHEY, CDR2 SMNVEV (reference sequence). The trim removed 0 bases at V and 4 bases at J, leaving 7 bases unmatched.